This T cell receptor beta chain is drawn from a study of T cell repertoires in cytomegalovirus infection. Overall study findings and caveats: Individuals carrying CMV plus the relevant HLA were identified by cumulative frequency of public TCR beta families.

Between the trimmed V and J ends, which lost 2 bases and 0 bases, there was a span of 14 bases. The germline V gene encodes CDR1 SGHNT and CDR2 YYREEE (reference sequence). The CDR3 spans 17 residues. TCRdb recomputed calls from the reads with MiXCR, one row per CDR3 protein. The data show roughly 600,000 distinct CDR3 sequences, with 24% seen just once and around 7.6% held by the top ten. This clonotype was detected a few times. Antigen specificity is unknown. The origin of this receptor is a human donor in good health (CMV status not recorded). Some clones in this sample may be carry-over from other donors' samples. The rearrangement joins TRBV5-4 to TRBJ2-2, with D perhaps given as TRBD1 or TRBD2 (6 bases each). Input material: CD8+ T cells from PBMCs. The CDR3: CASSFHSGAANTGELFF. The CDR3 region has the DNA TGTGCCAGCAGCTTTCATTCGGGGGCCGCGAACACCGGGGAGCTGTTTTTT.